What follows are 10 T cell receptor beta chains derived from one specimen sequenced in a study of cytomegalovirus exposure and HLA in healthy donors. PCR was performed using 60 Vbeta and 13 Jbeta primers. TCRdb's copy holds only in-frame clones and misses some; the assay was immunoSEQ multiplex PCR. The profile shows 180,000 or so clones, roughly 87% of them singletons. The material sequenced was PBMCs. These TCRs come from a man aged 35 to 55 in good health and CMV-seronegative.

The chain has TRBV29-1 and TRBJ2-6; unclear D gene. V dropped 7 bases and J dropped 0 bases, with 10 bases sitting between them. This CDR3 is 14 amino acids long. Germline V gene data show CDR1 as SQVTM and CDR2 as ANQGSEA. In DNA form, the CDR3 reads TGCAGCGCCCCGATGAGCTCTGGGGCCAACGTCCTGACTTTC. It codes for CSAPMSSGANVLTF.

J is TRBJ2-6 and V is TRBV28; 7 nucleotides match TRBD1. The J segment lost 4 bases and the V segment lost 8 bases, leaving 5 bases of the junction unmatched. This CDR3 is 14 amino acids long. CDR1 and CDR2 from the germline V gene are MDHEN and SYDVKM. In DNA, the CDR3 is TGTGCCAGCCGGGACAGCCGGGGGGCCAACGTCCTGACTTTC. Protein: CASRDSRGANVLTF.

This clone was recorded once. The gene calls are TRBV28 and TRBJ2-5, with D possibly TRBD1 on 5 matching bases. Deletions cut 3 bases from V and 3 bases from J, with 14 bases between. This CDR3 has 15 residues. Germline CDR1 is MDHEN and CDR2 is SYDVKM. The CDR3 loop is CASSFTGTTKETQYF. The DNA for the CDR3 is TGTGCCAGCAGTTTCACAGGAACAACTAAAGAGACCCAGTACTTC.

This clone was seen more than once but under ten times. The CDR3 nucleotides read TGCGCCAGCAGCGAAACCTTGACAGGGAGCTATGGCTACACCTTC. It encodes CASSETLTGSYGYTF. The chain combines TRBV5-1 with TRBJ1-2; 7 nucleotides agree with TRBD1. CDR1 SGHRS and CDR2 YFSETQ come from the germline V gene. The CDR3 contains 15 residues. Germline trimming cut 4 bases from V and 4 bases from J; bases unmatched to any gene: 10.

The count of this clone is one. This chain connects TRBV29-1 to TRBJ2-7; 8 bases map to TRBD1. This CDR3 comprises 14 residues. Germline assignment: CDR1 SQVTM and CDR2 ANQGSEA. The V and J ends lost 7 bases and 6 bases, in that order; junction bases with no gene match: 14. Here the CDR3 reads CSAEGSGQVGEQYF. CDR3 nucleotides: TGCAGCGCCGAGGGGTCGGGACAGGTAGGCGAGCAGTACTTC.

This clone has a handful of counts. The chain recombines TRBV6-1 with TRBJ1-2, with D possibly being TRBD1 (5 bases). Germline assignment: CDR1 MNHNS and CDR2 SASEGT. CDR3 length: 14 residues. Trimming cost V 1 base and J 7 bases, with 13 bases left between them. In DNA form, the CDR3 reads TGTGCCAGCAGTGAAGGGGGCGGGGGATTTGGCTACACCTTC. It translates to CASSEGGGGFGYTF.

The chain joins TRBV18 to TRBJ2-7, with D perhaps matching TRBD2 (5 bases). Germline V CDR1 and CDR2: KGHSH, LQKENI. Trimming cost V 1 base and J 6 bases, with 16 bases left between them. The CDR3 has 15 amino acids. The CDR3 here is CASSPLIHPEGEQYF. The CDR3 DNA follows: TGTGCCAGCTCACCACTGATCCACCCAGAGGGCGAGCAGTACTTC.

The chain combines TRBV7-8 with TRBJ1-2; D ambiguous. The V end lost 3 bases, the J end lost 7 bases, and 12 bases lay between the germline ends. CDR1 is SGHVS, CDR2 FQNEAQ, per germline. The CDR3 is 13 amino acids. Written as DNA, the CDR3 is TGTGCCAGCAGCTTCGGTGTCCTGCCTGGCTACACCTTC. It translates to CASSFGVLPGYTF.

This clone was observed once. The rearrangement uses TRBV27 and TRBJ2-4; 8 bases are a match to TRBD2. V gave up 4 bases and J gave up 9 bases; unmatched junction bases: 8. The CDR3 spans 14 residues. CDR1 MNHEY and CDR2 SMNVEV come from the germline V gene (reference sequence). The CDR3: CASSYRGGLGIQYF. For the CDR3, the DNA is TGTGCCAGCAGTTACCGGGGGGGCCTGGGCATTCAGTACTTC.

V is TRBV11-2 and J is TRBJ2-5, with TRBD2 matching 7 bases. The CDR3 spans 15 residues. Looked up from germline, CDR1 is SGHAT and CDR2 is FQNNGV. Trimming took 5 bases from V and 2 from J; bases not matched to a gene: 8. CDR3 in amino acids: CASSNSWTRQETQYF. DNA for the CDR3: TGTGCCAGCAGCAACTCATGGACTAGACAAGAGACCCAGTACTTC.